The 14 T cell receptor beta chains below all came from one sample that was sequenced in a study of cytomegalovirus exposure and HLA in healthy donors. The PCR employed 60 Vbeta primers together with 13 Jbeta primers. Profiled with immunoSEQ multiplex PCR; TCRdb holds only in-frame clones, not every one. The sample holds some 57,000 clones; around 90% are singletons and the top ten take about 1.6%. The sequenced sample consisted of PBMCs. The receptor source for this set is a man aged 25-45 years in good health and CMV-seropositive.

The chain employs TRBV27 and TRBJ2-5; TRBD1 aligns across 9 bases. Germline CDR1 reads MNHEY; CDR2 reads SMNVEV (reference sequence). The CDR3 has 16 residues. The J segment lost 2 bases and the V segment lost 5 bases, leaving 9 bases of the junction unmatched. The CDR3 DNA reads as TGTGCCAGCAGTCCAACGACAGGGGGATTACAAGAGACCCAGTACTTC. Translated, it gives CASSPTTGGLQETQYF.

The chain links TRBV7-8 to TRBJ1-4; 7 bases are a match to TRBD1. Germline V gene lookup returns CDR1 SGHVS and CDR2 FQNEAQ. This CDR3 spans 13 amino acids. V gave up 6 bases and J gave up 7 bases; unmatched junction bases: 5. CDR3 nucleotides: TGTGCCAGCAGAGGGGGCACGATTGAAAAACTGTTTTTT. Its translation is CASRGGTIEKLFF.

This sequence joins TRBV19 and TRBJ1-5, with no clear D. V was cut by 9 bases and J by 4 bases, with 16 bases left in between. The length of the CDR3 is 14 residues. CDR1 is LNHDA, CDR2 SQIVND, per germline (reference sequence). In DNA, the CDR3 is TGTGCCAGCTCCCCGCGGGAAGGGAATCAGCCCCAGCATTTT. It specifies CASSPREGNQPQHF.

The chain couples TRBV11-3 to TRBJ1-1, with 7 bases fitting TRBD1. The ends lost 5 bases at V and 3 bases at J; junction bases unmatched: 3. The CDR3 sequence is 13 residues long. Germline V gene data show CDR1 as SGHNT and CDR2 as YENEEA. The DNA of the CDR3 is TGTGCCAGCAGCCCGCAGGGGGACACTGAAGCTTTCTTT. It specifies CASSPQGDTEAFF.

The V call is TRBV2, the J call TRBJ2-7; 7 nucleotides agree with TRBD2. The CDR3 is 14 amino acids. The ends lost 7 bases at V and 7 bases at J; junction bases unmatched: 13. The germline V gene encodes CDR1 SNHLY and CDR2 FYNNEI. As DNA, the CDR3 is TGTGCCAGCAAAGCTGGGGGGAGGGCCCTAGAGCAGTACTTC. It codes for CASKAGGRALEQYF.

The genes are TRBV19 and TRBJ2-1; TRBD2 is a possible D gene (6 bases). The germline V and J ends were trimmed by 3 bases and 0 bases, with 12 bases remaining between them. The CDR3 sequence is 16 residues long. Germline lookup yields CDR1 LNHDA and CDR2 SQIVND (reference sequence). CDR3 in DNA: TGTGCCAGTAGTATCCTCGGAGGGAGCTCCTACAATGAGCAGTTCTTC. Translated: CASSILGGSSYNEQFF.

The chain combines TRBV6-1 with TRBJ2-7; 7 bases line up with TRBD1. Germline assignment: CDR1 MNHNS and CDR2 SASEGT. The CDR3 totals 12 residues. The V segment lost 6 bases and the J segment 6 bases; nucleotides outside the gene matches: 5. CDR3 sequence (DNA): TGTGCCAGCAGCGGGACAGTAACCGAGCAGTACTTC. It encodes CASSGTVTEQYF.

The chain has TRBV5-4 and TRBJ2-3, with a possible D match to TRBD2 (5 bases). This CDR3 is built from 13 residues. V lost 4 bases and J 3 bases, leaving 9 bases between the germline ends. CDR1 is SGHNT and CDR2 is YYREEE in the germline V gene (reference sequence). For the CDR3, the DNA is TGTGCCAGCAGCACGCCGGGGACAGATACGCAGTATTTT. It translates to CASSTPGTDTQYF. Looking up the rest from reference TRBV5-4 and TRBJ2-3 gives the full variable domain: ETGVTQSPTHLIKTRGQQVTLRCSSQSGHNTVSWYQQALGQGPQFIFQYYREEENGRGNFPPRFSGLQFPNYSSELNVNALELDDSALYLCASSTPGTDTQYFGPGTRLTVL.

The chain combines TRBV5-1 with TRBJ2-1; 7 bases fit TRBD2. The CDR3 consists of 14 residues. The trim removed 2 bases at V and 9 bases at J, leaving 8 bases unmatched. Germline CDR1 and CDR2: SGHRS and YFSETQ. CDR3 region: CASSFTGGVGEQFF. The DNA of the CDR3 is TGCGCCAGCAGCTTCACGGGAGGCGTAGGTGAGCAGTTCTTC.

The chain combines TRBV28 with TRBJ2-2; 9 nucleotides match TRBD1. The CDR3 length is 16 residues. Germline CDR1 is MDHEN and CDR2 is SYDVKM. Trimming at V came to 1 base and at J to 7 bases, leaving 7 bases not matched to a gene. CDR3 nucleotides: TGTGCCAGCAGTTTATTCGGACAGGGGCTTGACGGGGAGCTGTTTTTT. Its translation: CASSLFGQGLDGELFF. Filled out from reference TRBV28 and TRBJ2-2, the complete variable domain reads DVKVTQSSRYLVKRTGEKVFLECVQDMDHENMFWYRQDPGLGLRLIYFSYDVKMKEKGDIPEGYSVSREKKERFSLILESASTNQTSMYLCASSLFGQGLDGELFFGEGSRLTVL.

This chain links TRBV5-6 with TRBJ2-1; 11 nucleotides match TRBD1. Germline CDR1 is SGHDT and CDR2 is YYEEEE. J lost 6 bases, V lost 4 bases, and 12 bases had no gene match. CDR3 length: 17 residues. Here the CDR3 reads CASSPHRGQGESNEQFF. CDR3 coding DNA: TGTGCCAGCAGCCCACACCGGGGACAGGGGGAATCCAATGAGCAGTTCTTC.

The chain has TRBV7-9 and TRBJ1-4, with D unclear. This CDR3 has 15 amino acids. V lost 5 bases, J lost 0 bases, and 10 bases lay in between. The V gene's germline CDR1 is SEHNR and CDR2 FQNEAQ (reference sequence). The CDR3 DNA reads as TGTGCCAGCAGCCCCCGAGTTGCAACTAATGAAAAACTGTTTTTT. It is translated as CASSPRVATNEKLFF. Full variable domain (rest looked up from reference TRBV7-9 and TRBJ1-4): DTGVSQNPRHKITKRGQNVTFRCDPISEHNRLYWYRQTLGQGPEFLTYFQNEAQLEKSRLLSDRFSAERPKGSFSTLEIQRTEQGDSAMYLCASSPRVATNEKLFFGSGTQLSVL.

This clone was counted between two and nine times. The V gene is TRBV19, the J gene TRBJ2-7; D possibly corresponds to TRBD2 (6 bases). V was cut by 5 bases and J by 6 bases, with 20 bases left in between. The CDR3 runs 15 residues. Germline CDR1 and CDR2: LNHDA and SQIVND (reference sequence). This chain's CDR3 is CASSGTAGGVSEQYF. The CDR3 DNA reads TGTGCCAGTAGTGGAACAGCTGGAGGGGTCTCCGAGCAGTACTTC.

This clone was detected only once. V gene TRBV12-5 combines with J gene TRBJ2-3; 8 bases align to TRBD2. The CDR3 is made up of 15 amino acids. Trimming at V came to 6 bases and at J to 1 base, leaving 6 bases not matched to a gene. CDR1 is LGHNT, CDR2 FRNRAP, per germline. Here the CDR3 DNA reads TGTGCTAGTGGCCCTACTAGCGGAGGCACAGATACGCAGTATTTT. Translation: CASGPTSGGTDTQYF. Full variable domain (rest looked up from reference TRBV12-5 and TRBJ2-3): DARVTQTPRHKVTEMGQEVTMRCQPILGHNTVFWYRQTMMQGLELLAYFRNRAPLDDSGMPKDRFSAEMPDATLATLKIQPSEPRDSAVYFCASGPTSGGTDTQYFGPGTRLTVL.